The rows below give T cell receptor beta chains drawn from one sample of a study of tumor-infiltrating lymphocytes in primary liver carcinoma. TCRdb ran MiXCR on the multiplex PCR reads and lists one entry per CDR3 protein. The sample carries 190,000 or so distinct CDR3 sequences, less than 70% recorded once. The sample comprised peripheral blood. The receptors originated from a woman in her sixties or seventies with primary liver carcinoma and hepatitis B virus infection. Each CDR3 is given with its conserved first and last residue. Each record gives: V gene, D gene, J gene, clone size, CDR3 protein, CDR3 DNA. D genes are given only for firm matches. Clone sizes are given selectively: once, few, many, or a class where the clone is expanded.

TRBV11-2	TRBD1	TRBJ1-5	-	CASSWDRLNQPQHF	TGTGCCAGCAGTTGGGACAGGCTCAATCAGCCCCAACATTTT
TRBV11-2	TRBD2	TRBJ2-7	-	CASSSSGGSYEQYF	TGTGCCAGCAGCTCCTCGGGGGGGTCCTACGAGCAGTACTTC
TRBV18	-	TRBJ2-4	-	CASSPRDLAKNIQYF	TGTGCCAGCTCACCACGGGACCTAGCCAAAAACATTCAGTACTTC
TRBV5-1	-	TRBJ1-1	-	CASSLLARQSPAKIEAFF	TGCGCCAGCAGCTTGCTGGCCCGCCAGAGCCCGGCTAAAATTGAAGCTTTCTTT
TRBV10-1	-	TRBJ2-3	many	CASSVGIAPGTDTQYF	TGCGCCAGCAGTGTGGGAATCGCACCCGGCACAGATACGCAGTATTTT
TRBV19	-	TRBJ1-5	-	CASSMEYGRGDSNQPQHF	TGTGCCAGTAGTATGGAATACGGCCGGGGAGATAGCAATCAGCCCCAGCATTTT
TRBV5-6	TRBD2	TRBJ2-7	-	CASSLAASGSYEQYF	TGTGCCAGCAGCTTGGCGGCTAGCGGGAGCTACGAGCAGTACTTC
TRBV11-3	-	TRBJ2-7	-	CASSLHGKTCERYF	TGTGCCAGCAGCCTCCATGGGAAAACCTGCGAGCGGTACTTC
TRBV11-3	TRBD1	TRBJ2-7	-	CASSPRAGGNYEQYF	TGTGCCAGCAGCCCCCGAGCAGGGGGCAACTACGAGCAGTACTTC
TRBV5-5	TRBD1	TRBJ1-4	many	CASSFGGTGRELFF	TGTGCCAGCAGCTTTGGCGGGACAGGGCGGGAACTGTTTTTT
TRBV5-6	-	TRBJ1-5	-	CASSLGRDGQPQHF	TGTGCCAGCAGCTTGGGTAGGGATGGTCAGCCCCAGCATTTT
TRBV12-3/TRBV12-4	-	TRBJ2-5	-	CASSRHYRETQYF	TGTGCCAGCAGCCGGCACTACCGAGAGACCCAGTATTTC
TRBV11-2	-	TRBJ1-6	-	CASSPRQATNLSPFRF	TGTGCCAGCAGCCCGAGGCAGGCTACCAACCTTTCACCCTTCCGCTTT
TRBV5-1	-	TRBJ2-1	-	CASSGRGAGTSEQFF	TGCGCCAGCAGCGGGAGAGGGGCGGGAACCTCCGAGCAGTTCTTC
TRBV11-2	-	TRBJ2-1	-	CTSSTGLREFF	TGTACCAGTAGCACGGGACTTCGGGAATTCTTC
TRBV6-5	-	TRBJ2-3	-	CANSYSRETDTQYF	TGTGCCAACAGTTATTCGCGGGAAACAGATACACAGTATTTT
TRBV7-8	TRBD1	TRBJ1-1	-	CASSPRGRTEAFF	TGTGCCAGCAGCCCTAGGGGGCGGACTGAAGCTTTCTTT
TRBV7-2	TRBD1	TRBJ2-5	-	CASSQDRVQTQYF	TGTGCCAGCAGCCAGGACAGGGTTCAGACCCAGTACTTC
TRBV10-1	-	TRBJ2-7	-	CGSSESGKPFAYEQYF	TGCGGTAGCAGTGAGTCTGGTAAACCGTTCGCCTACGAGCAGTACTTC
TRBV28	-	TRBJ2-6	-	CASRPVGPGLSSGANVLTF	TGTGCCAGCAGACCTGTGGGTCCGGGACTTAGCTCTGGGGCCAACGTCCTGACTTTC
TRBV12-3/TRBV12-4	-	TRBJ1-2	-	CARSFSQAGALNYGYTF	TGTGCCAGGAGTTTTAGCCAGGCGGGGGCGCTGAACTATGGCTACACCTTC
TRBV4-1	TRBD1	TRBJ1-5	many	CASSWTGEGQPQHF	TGCGCCAGCAGCTGGACAGGGGAAGGGCAGCCCCAGCATTTT
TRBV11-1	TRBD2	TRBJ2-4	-	CASSFLRTSGTKNIQYF	TGTGCCAGCAGCTTTCTCAGGACTAGCGGGACCAAAAACATCCAGTACTTC
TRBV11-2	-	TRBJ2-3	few	CASSLSANTDMQYF	TGTGCCAGCAGCCTCTCGGCCAACACAGATATGCAGTATTTT
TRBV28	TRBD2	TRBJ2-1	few	CASSSQFSTSGIWNEQFF	TGTGCCAGCAGTTCCCAATTTTCGACTAGCGGGATTTGGAATGAGCAGTTCTTC
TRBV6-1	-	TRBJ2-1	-	CASKERGGMYEQFF	TGTGCCAGCAAAGAAAGAGGGGGTATGTATGAGCAGTTCTTC
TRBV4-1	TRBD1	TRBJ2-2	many	CASSQEPGTGVPGELFF	TGCGCCAGCAGCCAAGAGCCCGGGACAGGGGTTCCCGGGGAGCTGTTTTTT